This passage covers 31 T cell receptor beta chains from one sample sequenced in a study of regulatory T cells in long-lasting Graves disease (dated by TCRdb to the early 2020s). Receptor libraries were prepared by multiplex PCR. TCRdb names Illumina HiSeq 4000 as the instrument used. iRepertoire HTBI primers and Arm-PCR amplification of CDR3 regions were used to construct TCR beta libraries. TCRdb reanalyzed the raw reads on its own, using fastp at Q25 for trimming and MiXCR for clone calling, and kept in-frame beta chains. Rows with one shared CDR3 protein collapse into an entry with the most common genes and DNA. This sample has 310,000 or so distinct CDR3 sequences in its table, and around 20% of those were observed once. Together, the top ten hold over 25% of the sample. Taken with the paper, the label for time point translates to: persistent/refractory GD, antithyroid drugs over 5 years with positive TRAb. RNA was extracted from PBMCs in TRIzol for both TCR sequencing and RNA sequencing.

Source: peripheral blood mononuclear cells (PBMCs), taken when the disease was refractory, from a patient treated with antithyroid drugs. These receptors all stem from a female donor with Graves disease.

This clonotype was observed at least ten times. The rearrangement uses TRBV6-1 and TRBJ1-2, with 9 bases lining up with TRBD1. J gave up 8 bases and V 6 bases, and 10 bases lay outside the gene matches. The CDR3 runs 14 residues. Per germline, CDR1 MNHNS and CDR2 SASEGT. The CDR3 sequence: CASRSRDRDLGYTF. The CDR3 nucleotides read TGTGCCAGCAGGTCCCGGGACAGGGATCTAGGCTACACCTTC.

The gene calls are TRBV18 and TRBJ1-2; perhaps TRBD1 as D (6 bases). CDR3 length: 14 residues. V shed 5 bases and J shed 1 base, with 11 bases lying between them. In germline, CDR1 is KGHSH, CDR2 LQKENI. CDR3 residues: CASSVGQNNYGYTF. CDR3 bases: TGTGCCAGCTCAGTAGGACAGAATAACTATGGCTACACCTTC. Based on the CDR3 plus reference TRBV18 and TRBJ1-2, the full variable domain is NAGVMQNPRHLVRRRGQEARLRCSPMKGHSHVYWYRQLPEEGLKFMVYLQKENIIDESGMPKERFSAEFPKEGPSILRIQQVVRGDSAAYFCASSVGQNNYGYTFGSGTRLTVV.

CDR3 nucleotides: TGTGCCAGTCAAGTTTTTTATAGCAATCAGCCCCAGCATTTT. Translation: CASQVFYSNQPQHF. The rearrangement links TRBV19 to TRBJ1-5; D remains ambiguous. The CDR3 has 14 amino acids. CDR1 and CDR2 (germline): LNHDA, SQIVND (reference sequence). V gave up 8 bases and J gave up 0 bases, with 11 bases separating them.

This clonotype was counted ten times or more. V usage is TRBV11-2 and J usage is TRBJ2-5, with TRBD2 identical over 7 bases. This CDR3 spans 14 amino acids. From germline, CDR1 is SGHAT and CDR2 FQNNGV. After removal of 5 bases from V and 1 base from J, the junction contained 4 bases not matched to a gene. The CDR3 DNA reads TGTGCCAGCAGCCAACTAGCGCTCCAAGAGACCCAGTACTTC. It codes for CASSQLALQETQYF.

The sample holds a few counts of this clonotype. V and J are TRBV4-3 and TRBJ1-2, with a possible D match to TRBD1 (6 bases). V dropped 0 bases and J dropped 3 bases, with 11 bases sitting between them. CDR1 is LGHNA, CDR2 YSLEER, per germline. The CDR3 is 15 residues long. The CDR3 reads CASSQEDRTHYGYTF. The CDR3 DNA reads as TGCGCCAGCAGCCAAGAAGACAGGACCCACTATGGCTACACCTTC.

The chain has TRBV12-3 or TRBV12-4 and TRBJ1-1; possible D gene TRBD1, 5 bases. The length of the CDR3 is 11 residues. Between the trimmed V and J ends, which lost 11 bases and 4 bases, there was a span of 11 bases. CDR3: CAGATSTEAFF. In DNA form, the CDR3 reads TGTGCCGGGGCTACGAGCACTGAAGCTTTCTTT.

Many counts were recorded for this clonotype. V and J are TRBV12-3 or TRBV12-4 and TRBJ1-5; unclear D gene. There are 15 residues in the CDR3. V lost 7 bases, J lost 0 bases, and 13 bases lay in between. CDR3 protein: CASTKGSNSNQPQHF. CDR3 DNA sequence: TGTGCCAGCACCAAGGGTTCCAATAGCAATCAGCCCCAGCATTTT.

This chain links TRBV28 with TRBJ2-3, with D possibly matching TRBD2 (6 bases). Germline CDR1 is MDHEN and CDR2 is SYDVKM. CDR3 size: 14 residues. V gave up 7 bases and J gave up 2 bases, with 13 bases separating them. CDR3 protein: CASKVGDSTDTQYF. The CDR3, as DNA: TGTGCCAGCAAAGTCGGGGACTCCACAGATACGCAGTATTTT.

This clonotype has more than one count but fewer than ten. The chain has TRBV20-1 and TRBJ2-5; D possibly corresponds to TRBD1 (6 bases). V dropped 2 bases and J dropped 0 bases, with 10 bases sitting between them. This CDR3 has 14 residues. Germline V gene lookup returns CDR1 DFQATT and CDR2 SNEGSKA (reference sequence). The CDR3 DNA reads TGCAGTGCTAGAATGGGGACATACCAAGAGACCCAGTACTTC. Its translation: CSARMGTYQETQYF.

This clonotype was recorded once. The chain carries TRBV4-3 and TRBJ2-5; 7 bases line up with TRBD1. The J call is uncertain, as TRBJ2-1 better fits the DNA end. This CDR3 has 14 residues. Germline CDR1 is LGHNA and CDR2 is YSLEER. CDR3 sequence: CASSQETGFDEQFF. The CDR3 DNA reads TGCGCCAGCAGCCAAGAGACAGGGTTCGATGAGCAGTTCTTC.

This clonotype was found many times. The V gene is TRBV7-9, the J gene TRBJ1-4, with D uncertain. This CDR3 is built from 14 residues. Germline loops: CDR1 SEHNR, CDR2 FQNEAQ (reference sequence). V was trimmed by 5 bases and J by 6 bases, leaving 13 bases between them. CDR3 loop: CASSPLEGYEKLFF. Here the CDR3 DNA reads TGTGCCAGCAGCCCCCTAGAGGGTTATGAAAAACTGTTTTTT. Combining the CDR3 with reference TRBV7-9 and TRBJ1-4 gives the whole variable domain DTGVSQNPRHKITKRGQNVTFRCDPISEHNRLYWYRQTLGQGPEFLTYFQNEAQLEKSRLLSDRFSAERPKGSFSTLEIQRTEQGDSAMYLCASSPLEGYEKLFFGSGTQLSVL.

This clonotype was observed at least ten times. The genes are TRBV30 and TRBJ2-5; a weak D match, TRBD1 (6 bases). From germline, CDR1 is GTSNPN and CDR2 SVGIG (reference sequence). CDR3 length equals 14 residues. V shed 3 bases and J shed 4 bases, with 15 bases lying between them. CDR3 amino acids: CAWSRAGARETQYF. CDR3 DNA sequence: TGTGCCTGGAGCAGGGCAGGGGCTAGAGAGACCCAGTACTTC.

The rearrangement uses TRBV10-3 and TRBJ2-7, with 9 bases that match TRBD2. Germline V lookup: CDR1 ENHRY, CDR2 SYGVKD. J gave up 4 bases and V 3 bases, and 10 bases lay outside the gene matches. The CDR3 is 16 amino acids. The CDR3 nucleotides read TGTGCCATCAGTGACGTTAGCGGGGGACCAATTTACGAGCAGTACTTC. The encoded protein is CAISDVSGGPIYEQYF.

This clonotype was found many times. The chain combines TRBV3-1 with TRBJ2-7; D is uncertain. The ends were cut back, 4 bases at V and 0 bases at J, with 7 bases in the middle. CDR3 length: 13 residues. Germline CDR1 LGHDT, CDR2 YNNKEL (reference sequence). Written as DNA, the CDR3 is TGTGCCAGCAGCCGGACGGTCTCCTACGAGCAGTACTTC. It yields the protein CASSRTVSYEQYF.

The sample holds many counts of this clonotype. In nucleotides, the CDR3 is TGCAGTGCTAGCTTACGACAGGGCTCGGATGAAAAACTGTTTTTT. Protein: CSASLRQGSDEKLFF. The chain combines TRBV20-1 with TRBJ1-4; 7 positions agree with TRBD1. The V segment lost 3 bases and the J segment 6 bases; nucleotides outside the gene matches: 10. The germline V gene has CDR1 DFQATT and CDR2 SNEGSKA (reference sequence). The CDR3 sequence is 15 residues long.

This clonotype was found a few times. The chain's CDR3 is CASSIAGTYNTEAFF. The CDR3 DNA reads as TGTGCCAGTAGTATAGCGGGCACTTACAACACTGAAGCTTTCTTT. The chain links TRBV19 to TRBJ1-1; D unclear. The length of the CDR3 is 15 residues. Trimming pared 1 base from V and 2 bases from J, leaving 11 bases between. Germline V gives CDR1 LNHDA, CDR2 SQIVND (reference sequence).

This chain joins TRBV18 and TRBJ1-3, with 12 bases aligning to TRBD1. Per the germline V gene, CDR1 is KGHSH and CDR2 is LQKENI. The V and J ends lost 3 bases and 2 bases, in that order; junction bases with no gene match: 11. The CDR3 is 19 residues long. CDR3 region: CASSPSLGTGGLTGNTIYF. The CDR3 coding sequence is TGTGCCAGCTCACCTTCCCTAGGGACAGGGGGCCTCACTGGAAACACCATATATTTT.

This clonotype was seen many times. The V and J genes are TRBV7-2 and TRBJ1-2, with D uncertain. V was pared by 3 bases and J by 8 bases, with 13 bases between. This CDR3 is 13 amino acids long. Germline V gene data show CDR1 as SGHTA and CDR2 as FQGNSA. The chain's CDR3 is CASSFRVGRGYTF. The DNA of the CDR3 is TGTGCCAGCAGCTTCCGAGTAGGAAGAGGCTACACCTTC.

This clonotype has a count of ten or more. The rearrangement links TRBV6-2 or TRBV6-3 to TRBJ1-5; D is possibly TRBD1 (6 bases). V lost 7 bases, J lost 5 bases, and 12 bases lay in between. This CDR3 is built from 13 residues. Germline V lookup: CDR1 MNHEY, CDR2 SVGEGT. The CDR3 sequence: CASNDRSDQPQHF. The CDR3 DNA follows: TGTGCCAGCAACGACAGGTCAGATCAGCCCCAGCATTTT.

This clonotype was counted ten times or more. The chain is built from TRBV6-1 and TRBJ2-2; D gene ambiguous. There are 14 residues in the CDR3. V shed 4 bases and J shed 3 bases, with 9 bases lying between them. The germline V gene has CDR1 MNHNS and CDR2 SASEGT. The CDR3 region is CASSGGVYTGELFF. CDR3 nucleotide sequence: TGTGCCAGCAGTGGAGGAGTGTACACCGGGGAGCTGTTTTTT.

Written as DNA, the CDR3 is TGCAGTGCGTCAGGGGGGGATGGTGGCTACACCTTC. Protein product: CSASGGDGGYTF. This sequence joins TRBV20-1 and TRBJ1-2; 7 bases are a match to TRBD1. Unmatched junction bases numbered 8, after V lost 6 bases and J lost 7 bases. Looked up from germline, CDR1 is DFQATT and CDR2 is SNEGSKA (reference sequence). The CDR3 extends over 12 amino acids.

V and J are TRBV6-1 and TRBJ1-6; possible D gene TRBD1, 5 bases. Deletions cut 6 bases from V and 1 base from J, with 10 bases between. Germline CDR1 is MNHNS and CDR2 is SASEGT. The length of the CDR3 is 15 residues. The CDR3 region has the DNA TGTGCCAGCAGCCGGGGGGGATCCTATAATTCACCCCTCCACTTT. Protein product: CASSRGGSYNSPLHF.

This chain joins TRBV20-1 and TRBJ2-3; weak D call: TRBD2 (5 bases). This CDR3 comprises 13 residues. CDR1 DFQATT and CDR2 SNEGSKA come from the germline V gene (reference sequence). V lost 4 bases and J lost 5, with 13 bases in between. The CDR3 reads CSATLAGLDTQYF. The CDR3 region has the DNA TGCAGTGCTACGCTAGCCGGATTAGATACGCAGTATTTT.

The rearrangement joins TRBV12-3 or TRBV12-4 to TRBJ2-7; tentatively, D is TRBD1 or TRBD2 (5 bases each). The CDR3 sequence is 14 residues long. The V end lost 6 bases, the J end lost 2 bases, and 14 bases lay between the germline ends. The CDR3 DNA reads as TGTGCCAGCAGCGGGGCAGACAGCCCCTACGAGCAGTACTTC. Translating gives CASSGADSPYEQYF.

There are many counts of this clonotype. This chain links TRBV6-1 with TRBJ1-2; D gene unclear. Per germline, CDR1 MNHNS and CDR2 SASEGT. V lost 6 bases and J lost 0, with 8 bases in between. This CDR3 spans 13 amino acids. CDR3 amino acids: CASSQRANYGYTF. The CDR3 nucleotides are TGTGCCAGCAGCCAGAGAGCTAACTATGGCTACACCTTC.

There are many counts of this clonotype. CDR3 loop: CASSLPGGTETQYF. The CDR3 coding sequence is TGTGCCAGCAGCCTGCCGGGGGGAACAGAGACCCAGTACTTC. The V call is TRBV7-9, the J call TRBJ2-5, with 7 bases identical to TRBD2. The CDR3 sequence is 14 residues long. Germline V gives CDR1 SEHNR, CDR2 FQNEAQ (reference sequence). V dropped 5 bases and J dropped 4; count of bases not matched to a gene: 7. The complete variable domain, with remaining parts taken from reference TRBV7-9 and TRBJ2-5, reads DTGVSQNPRHKITKRGQNVTFRCDPISEHNRLYWYRQTLGQGPEFLTYFQNEAQLEKSRLLSDRFSAERPKGSFSTLEIQRTEQGDSAMYLCASSLPGGTETQYFGPGTRLLVL.

There are many counts of this clonotype. The genes are TRBV5-1 and TRBJ1-1; D gene uncertain. This CDR3 is 13 amino acids long. Trimming shortened V by 6 bases and J by 1 base, and 10 bases separated the two germline ends. Germline V gives CDR1 SGHRS, CDR2 YFSETQ. CDR3 residues: CASKKGTNTEAFF. CDR3 DNA: TGCGCCAGCAAGAAAGGAACGAACACTGAAGCTTTCTTT.

The V gene is TRBV19, the J gene TRBJ2-7; possible D gene TRBD2, 7 bases. The CDR3 contains 12 residues. Deletions cut 3 bases from V and 6 bases from J, with 9 bases between. Germline lookup yields CDR1 LNHDA and CDR2 SQIVND (reference sequence). CDR3 protein: CASSIRGAEQYF. The CDR3 DNA reads TGTGCCAGTAGTATCCGGGGGGCCGAGCAGTACTTC.

This clonotype occurred a few times. The rearrangement joins TRBV12-3 or TRBV12-4 to TRBJ1-3; D is ambiguous. The germline V and J ends were trimmed by 2 bases and 8 bases, with 10 bases remaining between them. The CDR3 is 13 residues long. The CDR3 here is CASSLSGQDTIYF. Written as DNA, the CDR3 is TGTGCCAGCAGTTTAAGTGGTCAGGACACCATATATTTT.

V and J are TRBV20-1 and TRBJ2-7; 11 bases line up with TRBD2. The germline V gene encodes CDR1 DFQATT and CDR2 SNEGSKA (reference sequence). The CDR3 extends over 16 amino acids. Trimming cost V 2 bases and J 3 bases; bases outside gene matches: 9. The CDR3, as DNA: TGCAGTGCTAGAAATAGCGGGAGGGCCAGGATCTACGAGCAGTACTTC. Residues: CSARNSGRARIYEQYF.

This clonotype was observed many times. The rearrangement links TRBV28 to TRBJ1-1, with D possibly matching TRBD1 (6 bases). The CDR3 has 14 residues. V was trimmed by 8 bases and J by 5 bases, leaving 18 bases between them. Germline CDR1 and CDR2: MDHEN and SYDVKM. In DNA, the CDR3 is TGTGCCAGCTTGGTAGGACAGCGGAGGACTGAAGCTTTCTTT. Its translation: CASLVGQRRTEAFF.